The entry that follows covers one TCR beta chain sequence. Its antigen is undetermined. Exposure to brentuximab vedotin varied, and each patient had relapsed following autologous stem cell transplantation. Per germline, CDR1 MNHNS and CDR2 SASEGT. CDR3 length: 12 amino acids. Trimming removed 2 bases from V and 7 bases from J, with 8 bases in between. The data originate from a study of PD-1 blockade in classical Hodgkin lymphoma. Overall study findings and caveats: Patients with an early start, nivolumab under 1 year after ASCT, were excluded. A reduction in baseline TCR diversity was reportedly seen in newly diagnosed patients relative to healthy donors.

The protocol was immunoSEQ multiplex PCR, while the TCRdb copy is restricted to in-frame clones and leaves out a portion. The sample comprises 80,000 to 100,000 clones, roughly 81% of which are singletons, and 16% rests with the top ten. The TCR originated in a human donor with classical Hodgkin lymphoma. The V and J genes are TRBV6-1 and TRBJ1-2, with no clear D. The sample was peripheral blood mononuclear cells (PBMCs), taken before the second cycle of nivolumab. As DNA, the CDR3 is TGTGCCAGCAGTGAAAGGGTCGGTGGCTACACCTTC. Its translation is CASSERVGGYTF.